These T cell receptor beta chains were read from a single sample in a study of control samples from healthy donors and cancer patients. The protocol was immunoSEQ multiplex PCR, while the TCRdb copy is restricted to in-frame clones and leaves out a portion. The table includes tens of thousands of clones, 70% to 90% detected once. Material: blood. The receptor set was obtained from a woman aged 50 to 60 in good health. Both conserved end residues are part of each CDR3. The D gene is left open where the match is weak. Clone size is shown for a subset of rows, as once, few, many or a class of expanded clone.

size	V	D	J	CDR3	DNA
-	TRBV11-2	-	TRBJ1-2	CASSFPGNYGYTF	TGTGCCAGCAGCTTTCCTGGGAACTATGGCTACACCTTC
-	TRBV9	-	TRBJ2-3	CASSVVGTFVDTQYF	TGTGCCAGCAGCGTAGTGGGGACCTTCGTAGATACGCAGTATTTT
-	TRBV12-3/TRBV12-4	TRBD1	TRBJ2-7	CASSDTAGGEQYF	TGTGCCAGCAGTGACACGGCAGGGGGAGAGCAGTACTTC
-	TRBV5-6	-	TRBJ1-2	CASSLARLYGYTF	TGTGCCAGCAGCTTGGCAAGATTATATGGCTACACCTTC
-	TRBV19	TRBD1	TRBJ1-1	CASSEEGQGVYEAFF	TGTGCCAGTAGCGAAGAGGGACAGGGGGTTTATGAAGCTTTCTTT
-	TRBV19	-	TRBJ1-2	CASSTLLRLTIDAANYGYTF	TGTGCCAGTAGTACCCTCCTGCGGCTTACAATAGATGCTGCTAACTATGGCTACACCTTC
-	TRBV6-6	-	TRBJ2-3	CASSWDTQYF	TGTGCCAGCAGTTGGGATACGCAGTATTTT
-	TRBV11-3	-	TRBJ1-4	CAGQLKLFF	TGTGCCGGCCAACTAAAACTGTTTTTT
-	TRBV7-2	-	TRBJ2-7	CASRRDSYSYEQYF	TGTGCCAGCAGGCGGGACTCGTACTCCTACGAGCAGTACTTC
-	TRBV9	TRBD1	TRBJ1-2	CASSGLGQGARGYTF	TGTGCCAGCAGCGGATTGGGGCAGGGGGCGCGCGGCTACACCTTC
-	TRBV5-1	TRBD1	TRBJ2-3	CASSLGGGRTDTQYF	TGCGCCAGCAGCTTGGGAGGGGGCCGCACAGATACGCAGTATTTT
once	TRBV2	TRBD1	TRBJ1-5	CASSPWGQTNQPQHF	TGTGCCAGCAGCCCATGGGGACAGACTAATCAGCCCCAGCATTTT
-	TRBV29-1	-	TRBJ1-4	CVTRSTNEKLFF	TGCGTGACGCGCTCAACTAATGAAAAACTGTTTTTT
-	TRBV5-1	TRBD1	TRBJ1-6	CASRPGQPNSPLHF	TGCGCCAGCAGACCGGGACAGCCTAATTCACCCCTCCACTTT
few	TRBV11-2	-	TRBJ2-3	CASSLEAGLSSTDTQYF	TGTGCCAGCAGCTTAGAGGCAGGGCTTTCGAGCACAGATACGCAGTATTTT
-	TRBV19	TRBD1	TRBJ1-5	CASSIRGQAPYQPQHF	TGTGCCAGTAGTATAAGGGGACAGGCACCTTATCAGCCCCAGCATTTT
-	TRBV5-5	TRBD1	TRBJ2-7	CASSLGTGGRNEQYF	TGTGCCAGCAGCTTGGGGACAGGGGGGCGTAACGAGCAGTACTTC
-	TRBV19	-	TRBJ1-5	CASERGQSTNQPQHF	TGTGCCTCGGAAAGAGGACAGTCTACAAATCAGCCCCAGCATTTT
-	TRBV6-2/TRBV6-3	TRBD1	TRBJ2-3	CASSSGTGADTQYF	TGTGCCAGCAGCTCCGGGACAGGGGCAGATACGCAGTATTTT
-	TRBV6-1	-	TRBJ1-2	CASSDVGYGYTF	TGTGCCAGCAGTGATGTTGGTTATGGCTACACCTTC
-	TRBV11-2	-	TRBJ2-7	CASSLNPGAEQYF	TGTGCCAGCAGCTTAAACCCCGGGGCCGAGCAGTACTTC
-	TRBV3-1/TRBV3-2	TRBD1	TRBJ2-2	CASSQTTGANTGELFF	TGTGCCAGCAGCCAGACGACAGGGGCGAACACCGGGGAGCTGTTTTTT
-	TRBV2	-	TRBJ1-4	CASSEFEGATNEKLFF	TGTGCCAGCAGTGAATTTGAGGGGGCAACTAATGAAAAACTGTTTTTT
-	TRBV6-5	TRBD1	TRBJ1-2	CASSYGDRQGYTF	TGTGCCAGCAGTTACGGGGACAGGCAGGGCTACACCTTC
-	TRBV30	-	TRBJ1-2	CAWSLEVNYGYTF	TGTGCCTGGAGTCTGGAGGTGAACTATGGCTACACCTTC
-	TRBV9	-	TRBJ2-1	CASSVAGGPSYNEQFF	TGTGCCAGCAGCGTAGCCGGCGGTCCCTCCTACAATGAGCAGTTCTTC
-	TRBV7-7	-	TRBJ2-3	CASSQSDKSTDTQYF	TGTGCCAGCAGCCAATCGGACAAGTCCACAGATACGCAGTATTTT
-	TRBV11-3	-	TRBJ2-1	CASSLDRNEQFF	TGTGCCAGCAGCTTAGATCGGAATGAGCAGTTCTTC
-	TRBV12-3/TRBV12-4	TRBD1	TRBJ1-2	CASSRGQTLGYTF	TGTGCCAGCAGCCGGGGACAGACCTTGGGCTACACCTTC
-	TRBV3-1/TRBV3-2	-	TRBJ1-2	CASSRQHNYGYTF	TGTGCCAGCAGTCGACAGCATAACTATGGCTACACCTTC
once	TRBV18	-	TRBJ1-1	CASSPQGGTEAFF	TGTGCCAGCTCACCACAGGGGGGAACTGAAGCTTTCTTT
-	TRBV24-1	TRBD1	TRBJ2-2	CATSDPGQGAHGELFF	TGTGCCACCAGTGATCCGGGACAGGGGGCCCACGGGGAGCTGTTTTTT
-	TRBV29-1	-	TRBJ1-6	CSVEGYRRPPLHF	TGCAGCGTTGAAGGGTATAGGAGGCCACCCCTCCACTTT
once	TRBV30	-	TRBJ1-2	CAWSAGFYGYTF	TGTGCCTGGAGCGCAGGGTTCTATGGCTACACCTTC
few	TRBV7-8	-	TRBJ2-3	CASSPRSQDTQYF	TGTGCCAGCAGCCCCCGAAGTCAAGATACGCAGTATTTT
-	TRBV30	-	TRBJ1-1	CAWSSYRSEAFF	TGTGCCTGGAGTTCTTACAGATCTGAAGCTTTCTTT
-	TRBV19	TRBD1	TRBJ1-6	CASSSAGTGVSPLHF	TGTGCCAGTAGTAGCGCCGGGACAGGGGTGTCACCCCTCCACTTT
-	TRBV18	-	TRBJ1-6	CASSSGVASPLHF	TGTGCCAGCTCATCAGGGGTTGCTTCACCCCTCCACTTT
-	TRBV6-5	-	TRBJ1-2	CASSYAGIYGYTF	TGTGCCAGCAGTTACGCAGGAATCTATGGCTACACCTTC
-	TRBV12-5	-	TRBJ1-1	CASGFESGIEAFF	TGTGCTAGTGGTTTCGAAAGCGGAATTGAAGCTTTCTTT
-	TRBV5-6	TRBD1	TRBJ1-5	CASSPGTGNSQPQHF	TGTGCCAGCAGTCCCGGGACAGGGAACAGTCAGCCCCAGCATTTT
-	TRBV29-1	-	TRBJ2-3	CSVEQRRSTDTQYF	TGCAGCGTTGAGCAGCGGAGAAGCACAGATACGCAGTATTTT
-	TRBV10-3	-	TRBJ2-1	CAIHPGPSHNEQFF	TGTGCCATTCACCCAGGACCAAGCCACAATGAGCAGTTCTTC